This is a list of T cell receptor beta chains from one sample in a study of graft-versus-host responses after intestinal transplantation. Clones were sequenced by immunoSEQ multiplex PCR, and TCRdb holds only the in-frame ones, with some missing. The profile shows over 7,500 clones, about 77% of them singletons. Sample: ileum tissue, taken about 430 days after intestinal transplantation. These receptors all come from a human patient who received an intestinal transplant, so some T cells may come from the graft donor. CDR3s include the opening cysteine and the closing phenylalanine or tryptophan. A D gene is named only where the DNA matches it firmly. Some rows mark clone size as missing; the rest say once, few, many or name a class of expanded clone.

>TRBV7-2|TRBJ2-1|-|14|-
TGTGCCAGCAGCTTAGGACTATCTCTTAGTGAGCAGTTCTTC
CASSLGLSLSEQFF
>TRBV7-9|TRBJ2-3|-|12|-
TGTGCCAGCGCCAGGGGGGCGGATACGCAGTATTTT
CASARGADTQYF
>TRBV10-2|TRBJ2-7|-|12|-
TGCGCCAGCAGTGATAGTACGGCCGAGCAGTACTTC
CASSDSTAEQYF
>TRBV19|TRBJ2-3|TRBD2|17|large
TGTGCCAGTAGTAAGGGAATAGCGGGGGGGATCACAGATACGCAGTATTTT
CASSKGIAGGITDTQYF
>TRBV27|TRBJ1-4|-|15|-
TGTGCCAGCAGTATACAGAGGGCGGCTAATGAAAAACTGTTTTTT
CASSIQRAANEKLFF
>TRBV5-4|TRBJ1-2|-|16|-
TGTGCCAGCAGATTGGACGGGACCAACCTTAACTATGGCTACACCTTC
CASRLDGTNLNYGYTF
>TRBV4-1|TRBJ1-1|-|16|-
TGCGCCAGCAGCCAAGGCCTCTATATAGGGTGGACTGAAGCTTTCTTT
CASSQGLYIGWTEAFF
>TRBV5-6|TRBJ1-2|TRBD1|17|few
TGTGCCAGCAGCCATAGCGTACAGGGGGCGGTTGTCTATGGCTACACCTTC
CASSHSVQGAVVYGYTF
>TRBV13|TRBJ1-2|TRBD1|15|-
TGTGCCAGCAGCGGGCGGGACAGCGGAATATATGGCTACACCTTC
CASSGRDSGIYGYTF
>TRBV21-1|TRBJ1-2|-|13|-
TGTGCCAGCAGCAAACTGATAAACTATGGCTACACCTTC
CASSKLINYGYTF
>TRBV4-1|TRBJ1-5|-|15|-
TGCGCCAGCAGCCTCTCTTACGGCAGCAATCAGCCCCAGCATTTT
CASSLSYGSNQPQHF